The T cell receptor (beta chain) under discussion was sequenced for a study of blood T cell repertoires in COVID-19 (dated by TCRdb to the early 2020s). The study in broad terms: The collaborator samples originated in the United States, Italy and Spain and spanned the acute and convalescent phases of COVID-19. The repertoires were released in a freely available public database meant as a resource for research on the immune response to SARS-CoV-2. A de-identified subject ID, COVID-19 status, age in years and sex were almost always included in the sample metadata. The material from the prospective study consisted of cDNA or gDNA derived from T cells, B-cell-depleted T cells, or PBMCs. Samples came from the ongoing ImmuneRACE study (first 160 participants) plus 1,254 subjects from 6 global collaborators. Where HLA class I and class II types were available, the types were taken from metadata supplied by the sample provider, not from assay-based typing. Subjects who had been exposed to COVID-19, were actively infected with it, or had recovered from it provided the deeply sampled blood TCRbeta repertoires that made up the dataset. The study at large found these results: How much clinical and demographic metadata was included differed by source and by participant, and the metadata was provided uncurated.

In the prospective study, participants were roughly 18 to 95 years old, resided in fewer than 25 geographic areas of the United States, and were enrolled through a virtual design. In the prospective study, cohorts were assigned on the basis of participant-reported clinical history obtained from a screening survey and a study questionnaire. Recovered participants in ImmuneRACE Cohort 3 were defined by two consecutive negative NP/OP PCR tests, clearance by a healthcare professional, or resolution of symptoms. In the prospective study, whole blood, serum and a nasopharyngeal or oropharyngeal swab were collected from each participant by mobile phlebotomists. Over a roughly two-month period, participants in the prospective study had the option of providing additional blood draws and questionnaires. Prospective study blood samples were shipped either frozen or at room temperature before DNA extraction.

The immunoSEQ Assay, a bias-controlled multiplex PCR, was used to amplify TCRbeta CDR3 regions from genomic DNA. In the paper's pipeline: The number of nucleated cells in each sample was estimated by amplification of reference gene primers within the assay. Sequence reads were collapsed and filtered to measure the absolute abundance of every unique TCRbeta CDR3 rearrangement. For each sample, productive Simpson clonality was calculated as the square root of Simpson's diversity index over productive rearrangements. TCRdb obtained this table from immuneACCESS and retained in-frame rearrangements with V and J assigned. These tables miss some clones; where compared with another copy, unresolved V genes account for less than half of the shortfall, and the remainder is unexplained. The DNA gave D and trimming, while V, J and clone size come from that table. The sample table records a few hundred thousand clones; 90% of these occur just once. The leading ten clones occupy 0.6% of the sample.

To note about this clone: It has no known antigen specificity. No quality values exist for individual bases; no much larger clone is one base distant.

As encoded in the germline V gene (reference sequence), CDR1 is SEHNR while CDR2 is FQNEAQ. At the junction V is shortened by 1 base and J by 7 bases; bases outside the gene matches: 7. The cysteine opens and the phenylalanine closes a CDR3 of 15 amino acids. Only the CDR3 DNA stays, 45 bases, in frame from base 1. The sequence came from a man aged 18 to 29 who had recovered from COVID-19. Sequencing was performed on PBMCs or T cells enriched from blood (not recorded which). This receptor chain uses TRBV7-9 and TRBJ1-3; TRBD1 agrees with 7 junctional bases. The sequenced DNA is TGTGCCAGCAGCTTAGATCTGGACAGGCAGAACACCATATATTTT. It translates as CASSLDLDRQNTIYF.